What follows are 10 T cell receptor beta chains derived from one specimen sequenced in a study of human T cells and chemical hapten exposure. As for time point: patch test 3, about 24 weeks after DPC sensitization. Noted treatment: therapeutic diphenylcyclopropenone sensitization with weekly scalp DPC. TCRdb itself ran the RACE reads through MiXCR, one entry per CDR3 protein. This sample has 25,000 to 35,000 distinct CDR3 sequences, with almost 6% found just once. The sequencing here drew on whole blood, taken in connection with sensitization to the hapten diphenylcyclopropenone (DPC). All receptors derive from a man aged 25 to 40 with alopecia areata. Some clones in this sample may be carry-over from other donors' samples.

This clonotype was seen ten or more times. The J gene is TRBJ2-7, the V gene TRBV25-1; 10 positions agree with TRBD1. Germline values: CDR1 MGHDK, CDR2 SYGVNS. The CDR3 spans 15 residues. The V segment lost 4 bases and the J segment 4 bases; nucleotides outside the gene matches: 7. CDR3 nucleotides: TGTGCCAGCAGTGCAACCGGGACAGGGGCTTACGAGCAGTACTTC. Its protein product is CASSATGTGAYEQYF.

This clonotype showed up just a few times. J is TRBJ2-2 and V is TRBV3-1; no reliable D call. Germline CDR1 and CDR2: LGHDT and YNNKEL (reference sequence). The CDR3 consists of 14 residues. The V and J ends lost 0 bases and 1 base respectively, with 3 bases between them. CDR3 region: CASSQEGNTGELFF. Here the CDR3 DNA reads TGTGCCAGCAGCCAAGAAGGGAACACCGGGGAGCTGTTTTTT.

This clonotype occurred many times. The CDR3 spells CASSRSASGLPPYNEQFF. As DNA, the CDR3 is TGTGCCAGCAGTCGCTCGGCTAGCGGACTCCCGCCCTACAATGAGCAGTTCTTC. The chain links TRBV11-2 to TRBJ2-1, with 7 bases lining up with TRBD2. The trim removed 6 bases at V and 2 bases at J, leaving 16 bases unmatched. CDR3 length: 18 amino acids. CDR1 and CDR2 from the germline V gene are SGHAT and FQNNGV.

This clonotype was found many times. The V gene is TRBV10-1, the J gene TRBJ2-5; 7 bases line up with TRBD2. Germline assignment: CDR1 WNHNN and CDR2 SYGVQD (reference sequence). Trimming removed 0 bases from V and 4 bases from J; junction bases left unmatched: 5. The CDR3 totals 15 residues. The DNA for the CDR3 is TGCGCCAGCAGTGAGTCGACGGCTAGCGGAGAGACCCAGTACTTC. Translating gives CASSESTASGETQYF.

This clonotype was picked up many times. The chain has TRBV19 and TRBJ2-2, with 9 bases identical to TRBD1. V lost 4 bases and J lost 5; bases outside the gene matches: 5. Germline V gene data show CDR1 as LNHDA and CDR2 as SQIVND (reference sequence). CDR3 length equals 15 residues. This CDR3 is CASSRRTGETGELFF. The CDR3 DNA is TGTGCCAGTAGTAGACGGACAGGGGAGACCGGGGAGCTGTTTTTT.

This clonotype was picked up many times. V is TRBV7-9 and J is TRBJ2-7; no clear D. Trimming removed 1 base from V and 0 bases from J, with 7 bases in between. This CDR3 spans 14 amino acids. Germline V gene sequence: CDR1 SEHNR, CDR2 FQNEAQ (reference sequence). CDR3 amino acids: CASSLGQISYEQYF. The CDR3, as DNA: TGTGCCAGCAGCTTAGGCCAGATCTCCTACGAGCAGTACTTC.

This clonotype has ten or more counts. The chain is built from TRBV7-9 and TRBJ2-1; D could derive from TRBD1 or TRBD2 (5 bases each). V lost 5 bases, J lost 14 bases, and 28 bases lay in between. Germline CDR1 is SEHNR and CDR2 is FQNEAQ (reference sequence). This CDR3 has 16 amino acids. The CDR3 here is CASSETPWGSLEGEFF. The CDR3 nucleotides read TGTGCCAGCAGCGAGACCCCTTGGGGATCACTAGAAGGGGAGTTCTTC.

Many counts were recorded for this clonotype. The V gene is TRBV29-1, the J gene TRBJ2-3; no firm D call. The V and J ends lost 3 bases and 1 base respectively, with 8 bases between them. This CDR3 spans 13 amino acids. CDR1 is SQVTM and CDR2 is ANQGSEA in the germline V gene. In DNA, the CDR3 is TGCAGCGTTGATGAGTCCCGCACAGATACGCAGTATTTT. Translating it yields CSVDESRTDTQYF.

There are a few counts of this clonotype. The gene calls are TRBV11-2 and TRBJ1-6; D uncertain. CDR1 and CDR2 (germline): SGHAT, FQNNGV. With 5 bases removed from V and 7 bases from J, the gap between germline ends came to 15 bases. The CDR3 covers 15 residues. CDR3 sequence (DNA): TGTGCCAGCAGCCACGGATTCGTTTTGAATTCACCCCTCCACTTT. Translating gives CASSHGFVLNSPLHF.

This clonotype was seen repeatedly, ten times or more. In nucleotides, the CDR3 is TGTGCCAGCAGTTTGGCCAGGAGAGAGACCCAGTACTTC. Its translation is CASSLARRETQYF. This chain links TRBV12-3 or TRBV12-4 with TRBJ2-5; the D is unclear. The length of the CDR3 is 13 residues. With 3 bases removed from V and 4 bases from J, the gap between germline ends came to 9 bases.